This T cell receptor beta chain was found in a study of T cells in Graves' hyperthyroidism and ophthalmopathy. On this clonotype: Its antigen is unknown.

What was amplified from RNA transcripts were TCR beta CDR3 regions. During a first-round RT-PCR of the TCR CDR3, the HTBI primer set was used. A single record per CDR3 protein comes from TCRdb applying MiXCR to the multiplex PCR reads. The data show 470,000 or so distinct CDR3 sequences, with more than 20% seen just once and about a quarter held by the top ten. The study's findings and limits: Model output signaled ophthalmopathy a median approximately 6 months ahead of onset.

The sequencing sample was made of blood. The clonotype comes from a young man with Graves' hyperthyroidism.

CDR3 loop: CAIFRLNYGYTF. CDR3 DNA sequence: TGTGCCATCTTCAGACTAAACTATGGCTACACCTTC. This chain links TRBV6-2 or TRBV6-3 with TRBJ1-2; D gene ambiguous. This CDR3 comprises 12 residues. Trimming took 10 bases from V and 2 from J, leaving 11 bases between them. Germline V gene lookup returns CDR1 MNHEY and CDR2 SVGEGT.